The 7 T cell receptor beta chains listed next were all sequenced from one sample in a study of blood T cell repertoires in COVID-19. TCRdb's table, derived via immunoSEQ multiplex PCR, lists solely in-frame clones and lacks some. The repertoire includes a few hundred thousand clones, approximately 89% of them detected once, and 10% sits in the top ten. Source material: peripheral blood. Receptor source: a woman aged 25 to 39 with COVID-19, enrolled during active disease.

This chain links TRBV4-1 with TRBJ2-7, with D possibly being TRBD2 (6 bases). Trimming removed 4 bases from V and 6 bases from J, with 19 bases in between. This CDR3 region has 15 residues. Per germline, CDR1 MGHRA and CDR2 YSYEKL. The CDR3 DNA reads as TGCGCCAGCAGCCCGCCCCGGGACTTGGGTACCGAGCAGTACTTC. This codes for CASSPPRDLGTEQYF.

This chain connects TRBV18 to TRBJ2-5; 10 nucleotides align to TRBD1. The germline gives CDR1 KGHSH, CDR2 LQKENI. CDR3 length equals 16 residues. The V and J ends lost 5 bases and 1 base, in that order; junction bases with no gene match: 7. This CDR3 reads CASSFRDRGLQETQYF. CDR3 DNA sequence: TGTGCCAGCTCATTCCGGGACAGGGGCCTCCAAGAGACCCAGTACTTC.

CDR3 in amino acids: CASSQAGTDTQYF. The CDR3 coding sequence is TGTGCCAGCAGCCAAGCCGGGACAGATACGCAGTATTTT. The chain joins TRBV4-2 to TRBJ2-3; D remains ambiguous. Germline CDR1 LGHNA, CDR2 YNFKEQ. V lost 1 base to trimming and J lost 3 bases, with 5 bases between them. There are 13 residues in the CDR3.

The rearrangement joins TRBV3-1 (or the pseudogene TRBV3-2) to TRBJ2-1, with a tentative D call TRBD2 (6 bases). The germline CDR1 and CDR2 sequences are LGHDT and YNNKEL (reference sequence). CDR3 length equals 16 residues. The V end lost 3 bases, the J end lost 5 bases, and 17 bases lay between the germline ends. The CDR3 region has the DNA TGTGCCAGCAGCCAGACCGGGACTGGTAGGAACAATGAGCAGTTCTTC. It encodes CASSQTGTGRNNEQFF.

CDR3 nucleotides: TGTGCCAGCAGTCTACTGAGGGCGCGAGGCACTGAAGCTTTCTTT. Protein product: CASSLLRARGTEAFF. The chain recombines TRBV28 with TRBJ1-1; no definite D call. The CDR3 runs to 15 residues. The V end was cut by 5 bases, the J end by 4 bases, with 17 bases between. CDR1 is MDHEN and CDR2 is SYDVKM in the germline V gene.

The chain has TRBV4-2 and TRBJ2-5, with 16 bases matching TRBD2. V shed 0 bases and J 3 bases; nucleotides not matched to a gene: 10. In germline, CDR1 is LGHNA, CDR2 YNFKEQ. This CDR3 spans 20 amino acids. The CDR3 protein is CASSQEASGGLAGGKETQYF. DNA of the CDR3: TGTGCCAGCAGCCAAGAAGCTTCAGGGGGACTAGCGGGAGGGAAAGAGACCCAGTACTTC.

The chain has TRBV29-1 and TRBJ2-7; 8 bases match TRBD2. The germline V gene encodes CDR1 SQVTM and CDR2 ANQGSEA. V lost 3 bases, J lost 5 bases, and 6 bases stayed unmatched. The CDR3 is made up of 13 amino acids. CDR3 loop: CSVDVSGSHEQYF. The CDR3 DNA reads TGCAGCGTTGATGTCAGCGGGAGCCACGAGCAGTACTTC.